Sequencing of this T cell receptor beta chain was carried out in a study of shared clonotypes between healthy human individuals. Whole-study context: CD8 memory received one plate per donor, CD8 naive two, CD4 memory three and CD4 naive three. Study results and limitations: The naive CD4 repertoires of several donors were compared, and around 5% of clonotypes were shared.

V was cut by 4 bases and J by 6 bases, with 18 bases left in between. Germline CDR1 MDHEN, CDR2 SYDVKM. This CDR3 has 15 residues. This clone was picked up one time. Its antigen is unknown. Assay: immunoSEQ multiplex PCR; the TCRdb copy retains only in-frame clones and omits some. The sample lists approximately 1,500,000 clones, roughly 96% seen once, with 1% to 1.5% in the top ten. The sequence was collected from a man aged 25 to 40 in good health. The J gene is TRBJ1-2, the V gene TRBV28, with D maybe TRBD1 (5 bases). The source material was naive CD4+ T cells sorted from blood. The sample's subset: CD45RA+ positively selected. The CDR3 nucleotides read TGTGCCAGCAGTTCCAATCCCAGGGCCTCTGATGGCTACACCTTC. Its translation is CASSSNPRASDGYTF.